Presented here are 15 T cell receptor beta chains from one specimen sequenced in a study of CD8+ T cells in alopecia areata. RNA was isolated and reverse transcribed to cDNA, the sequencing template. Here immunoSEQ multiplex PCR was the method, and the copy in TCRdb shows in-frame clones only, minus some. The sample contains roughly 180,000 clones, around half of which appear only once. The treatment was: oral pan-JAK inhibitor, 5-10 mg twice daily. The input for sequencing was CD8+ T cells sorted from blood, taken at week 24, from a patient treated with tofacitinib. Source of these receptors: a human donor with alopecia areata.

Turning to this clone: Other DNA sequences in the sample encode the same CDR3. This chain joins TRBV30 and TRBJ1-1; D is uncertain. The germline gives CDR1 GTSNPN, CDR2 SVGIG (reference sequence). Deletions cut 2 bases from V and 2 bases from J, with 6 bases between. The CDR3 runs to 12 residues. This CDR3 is CAWSLGNTEAFF. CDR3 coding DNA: TGTGCCTGGAGTTTGGGAAACACTGAAGCTTTCTTT.

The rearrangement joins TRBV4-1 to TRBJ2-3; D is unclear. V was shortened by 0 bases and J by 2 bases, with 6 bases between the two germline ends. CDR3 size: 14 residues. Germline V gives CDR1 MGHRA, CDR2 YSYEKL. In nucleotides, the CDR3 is TGCGCCAGCAGCCAAGATCATACCACAGATACGCAGTATTTT. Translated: CASSQDHTTDTQYF.

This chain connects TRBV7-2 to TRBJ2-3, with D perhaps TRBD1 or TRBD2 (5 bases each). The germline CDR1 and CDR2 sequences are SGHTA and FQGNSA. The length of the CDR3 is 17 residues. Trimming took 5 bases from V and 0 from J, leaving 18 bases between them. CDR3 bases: TGTGCCAGCAGCCTAGACCCGAGGGGATACAGCACAGATACGCAGTATTTT. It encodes CASSLDPRGYSTDTQYF.

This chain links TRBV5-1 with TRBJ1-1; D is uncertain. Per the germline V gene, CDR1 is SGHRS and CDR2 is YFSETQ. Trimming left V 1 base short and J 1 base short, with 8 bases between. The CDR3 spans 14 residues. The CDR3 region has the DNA TGCGCCAGCAGCTTGTATTCCGCGAACACTGAAGCTTTCTTT. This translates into CASSLYSANTEAFF.

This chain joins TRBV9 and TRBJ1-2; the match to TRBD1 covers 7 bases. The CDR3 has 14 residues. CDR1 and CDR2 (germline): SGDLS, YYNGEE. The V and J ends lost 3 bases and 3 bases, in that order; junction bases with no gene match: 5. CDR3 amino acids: CASSGSGTDYGYTF. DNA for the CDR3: TGTGCCAGCAGCGGATCCGGGACAGACTATGGCTACACCTTC.

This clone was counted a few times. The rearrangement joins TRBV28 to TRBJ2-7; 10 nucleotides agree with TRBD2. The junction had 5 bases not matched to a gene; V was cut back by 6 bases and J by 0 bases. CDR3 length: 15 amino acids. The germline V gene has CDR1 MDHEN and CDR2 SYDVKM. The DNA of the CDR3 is TGTGCCAGCAGCCCAACTAGCGGGGCCTCCTACGAGCAGTACTTC. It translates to CASSPTSGASYEQYF.

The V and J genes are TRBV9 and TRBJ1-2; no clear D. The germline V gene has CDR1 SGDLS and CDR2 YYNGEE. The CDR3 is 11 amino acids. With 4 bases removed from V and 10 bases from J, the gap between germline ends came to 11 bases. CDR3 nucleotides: TGTGCCAGCAGCATGGGATTTTACTACACCTTC. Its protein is CASSMGFYYTF.

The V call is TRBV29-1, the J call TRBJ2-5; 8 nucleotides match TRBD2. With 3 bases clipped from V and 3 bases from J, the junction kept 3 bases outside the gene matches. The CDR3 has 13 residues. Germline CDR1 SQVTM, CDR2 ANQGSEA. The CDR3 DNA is TGCAGCGTTGATGGAGCGGGGGAAGAGACCCAGTACTTC. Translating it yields CSVDGAGEETQYF.

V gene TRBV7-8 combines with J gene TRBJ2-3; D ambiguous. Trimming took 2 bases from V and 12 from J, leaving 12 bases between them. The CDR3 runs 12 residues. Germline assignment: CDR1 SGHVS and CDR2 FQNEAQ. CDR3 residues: CASSLFNGAQYF. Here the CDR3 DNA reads TGTGCCAGCAGCTTATTTAATGGTGCACAGTATTTT.

In DNA, the CDR3 is TGTGCCACCAGCAGAGAGGGGGGGCCTGAACGGGAGCAGTTCTTC. Amino acids: CATSREGGPEREQFF. The V gene is TRBV15, the J gene TRBJ2-1, with D possibly matching TRBD2 (7 bases). CDR1 LNHNV and CDR2 YYDKDF come from the germline V gene (reference sequence). Trimming removed 0 bases at V and 10 bases at J, with 16 bases between. This CDR3 contains 15 residues.

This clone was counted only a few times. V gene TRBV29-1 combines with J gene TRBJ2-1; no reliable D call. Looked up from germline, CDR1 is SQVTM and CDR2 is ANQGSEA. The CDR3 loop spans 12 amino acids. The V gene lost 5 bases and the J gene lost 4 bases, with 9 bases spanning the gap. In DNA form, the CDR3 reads TGCAGCGTTATCCTTCGGTACAATGAGCAGTTCTTC. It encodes CSVILRYNEQFF.

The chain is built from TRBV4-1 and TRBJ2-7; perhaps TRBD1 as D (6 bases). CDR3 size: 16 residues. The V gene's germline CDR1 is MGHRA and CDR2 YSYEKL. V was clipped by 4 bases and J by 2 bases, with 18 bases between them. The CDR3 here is CASSPRTEYQPYEQYF. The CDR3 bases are TGCGCCAGCAGCCCCAGGACAGAGTACCAGCCCTACGAGCAGTACTTC.

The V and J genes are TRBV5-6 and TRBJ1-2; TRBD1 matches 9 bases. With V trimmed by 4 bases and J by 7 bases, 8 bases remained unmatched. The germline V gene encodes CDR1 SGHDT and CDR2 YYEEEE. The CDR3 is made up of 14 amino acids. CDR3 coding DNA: TGTGCCAGCAGCCGGGAAACAGGGGGCAGTGGCTACACCTTC. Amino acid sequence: CASSRETGGSGYTF.

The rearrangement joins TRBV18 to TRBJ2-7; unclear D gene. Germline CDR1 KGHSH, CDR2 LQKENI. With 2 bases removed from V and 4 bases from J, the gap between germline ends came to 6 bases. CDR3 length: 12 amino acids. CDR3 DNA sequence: TGTGCCAGCTCACCAAACGGGTACGAGCAGTACTTC. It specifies CASSPNGYEQYF.

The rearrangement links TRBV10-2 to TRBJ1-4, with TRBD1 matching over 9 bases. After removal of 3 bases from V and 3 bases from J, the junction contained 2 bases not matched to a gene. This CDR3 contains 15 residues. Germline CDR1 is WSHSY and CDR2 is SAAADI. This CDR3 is CASSDGTGPNEKLFF. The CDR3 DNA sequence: TGCGCCAGCAGTGACGGGACAGGGCCTAATGAAAAACTGTTTTTT.